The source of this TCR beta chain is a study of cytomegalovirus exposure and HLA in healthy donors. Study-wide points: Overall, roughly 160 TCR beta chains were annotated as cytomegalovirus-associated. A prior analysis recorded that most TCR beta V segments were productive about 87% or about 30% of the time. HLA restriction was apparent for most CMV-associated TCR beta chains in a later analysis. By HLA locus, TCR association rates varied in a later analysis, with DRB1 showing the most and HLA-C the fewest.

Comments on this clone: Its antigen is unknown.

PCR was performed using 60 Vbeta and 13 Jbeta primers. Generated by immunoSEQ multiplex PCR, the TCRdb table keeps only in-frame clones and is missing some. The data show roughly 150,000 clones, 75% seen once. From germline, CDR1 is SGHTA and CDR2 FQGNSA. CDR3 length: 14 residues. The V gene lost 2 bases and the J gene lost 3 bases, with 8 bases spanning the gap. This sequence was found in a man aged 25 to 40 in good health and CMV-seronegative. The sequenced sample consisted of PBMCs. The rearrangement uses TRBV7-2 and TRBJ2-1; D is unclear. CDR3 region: CASSLTRSYNEQFF. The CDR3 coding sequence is TGTGCCAGCAGCTTAACGCGGAGCTACAATGAGCAGTTCTTC.